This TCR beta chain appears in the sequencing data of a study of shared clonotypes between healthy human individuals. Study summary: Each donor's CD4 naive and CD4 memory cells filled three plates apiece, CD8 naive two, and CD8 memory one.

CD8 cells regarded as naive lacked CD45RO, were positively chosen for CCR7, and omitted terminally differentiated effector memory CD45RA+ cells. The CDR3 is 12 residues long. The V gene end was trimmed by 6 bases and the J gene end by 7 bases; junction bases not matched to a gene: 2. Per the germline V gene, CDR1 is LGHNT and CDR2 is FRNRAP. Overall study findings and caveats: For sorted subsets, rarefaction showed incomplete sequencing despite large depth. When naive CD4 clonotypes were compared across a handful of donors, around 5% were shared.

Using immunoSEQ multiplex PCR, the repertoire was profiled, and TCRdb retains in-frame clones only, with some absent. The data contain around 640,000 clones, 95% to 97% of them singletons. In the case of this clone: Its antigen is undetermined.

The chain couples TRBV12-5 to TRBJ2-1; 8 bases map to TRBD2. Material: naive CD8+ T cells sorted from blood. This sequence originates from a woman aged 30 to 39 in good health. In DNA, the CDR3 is TGTGCTAGTGGGCGACTAGCGAATGAGCAGTTCTTC. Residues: CASGRLANEQFF. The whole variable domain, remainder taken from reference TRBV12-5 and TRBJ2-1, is DARVTQTPRHKVTEMGQEVTMRCQPILGHNTVFWYRQTMMQGLELLAYFRNRAPLDDSGMPKDRFSAEMPDATLATLKIQPSEPRDSAVYFCASGRLANEQFFGPGTRLTVL.